These 18 T cell receptor beta chains were all obtained from the same sample, sequenced in a study of response to subunit inactivated influenza vaccine. TCRdb reanalysed the RT-PCR reads using MiXCR and keeps one entry per CDR3 protein. The data hold more than 150,000 distinct CDR3 sequences, with 9.5% to 12% observed a single time. The sample in question was CD8+ T cells sorted from PBMCs, obtained roughly 24 months after vaccination. Every receptor here comes from a man between 50 and 75 years old who received an inactivated influenza vaccine.

This clonotype has at least ten counts. The chain joins TRBV7-9 to TRBJ2-7; 8 nucleotides line up with TRBD1. CDR3 length: 17 residues. V lost 1 base, J lost 1 base, and 9 bases stayed unmatched. Looked up from germline, CDR1 is SEHNR and CDR2 is FQNEAQ (reference sequence). CDR3 DNA sequence: TGTGCCAGCAGCTTAGTAGGAGGGGACAGGACATCCTACGAGCAGTACTTC. This encodes CASSLVGGDRTSYEQYF.

V and J are TRBV11-2 and TRBJ2-7; possibly TRBD1 or TRBD2 for D (6 bases each). Germline CDR1 and CDR2: SGHAT and FQNNGV. The V end lost 1 base, the J end lost 2 bases, and 9 bases lay between the germline ends. This CDR3 is 14 amino acids long. The CDR3 coding sequence is TGTGCCAGCAGCTTAGTAGGGGGGCCCTACGAGCAGTACTTC. It encodes CASSLVGGPYEQYF. The complete variable domain, with remaining parts taken from reference TRBV11-2 and TRBJ2-7, reads EAGVAQSPRYKIIEKRQSVAFWCNPISGHATLYWYQQILGQGPKLLIQFQNNGVVDDSQLPKDRFSAERLKGVDSTLKIQPAKLEDSAVYLCASSLVGGPYEQYFGPGTRLTVT.

The V and J genes are TRBV4-3 and TRBJ2-3, with a possible D match to TRBD2 (7 bases). Trimming pared 0 bases from V and 1 base from J, leaving 14 bases between. The germline gives CDR1 LGHNA, CDR2 YSLEER. This CDR3 is 17 amino acids long. The CDR3 region has the DNA TGCGCCAGCAGCCAAGAGGCCGGCGGGGGCGGCACAGATACGCAGTATTTT. As protein: CASSQEAGGGGTDTQYF.

This clonotype was detected a few times. The chain is built from TRBV4-2 and TRBJ1-4, with 7 bases matching TRBD1. This CDR3 comprises 15 residues. V lost 4 bases, J lost 7 bases, and 9 bases stayed unmatched. Germline assignment: CDR1 LGHNA and CDR2 YNFKEQ. Here the CDR3 DNA reads TGTGCCAGCAGCCGATTCGACAGGGACCTTGAAAAACTGTTTTTT. Amino acids: CASSRFDRDLEKLFF.

This clonotype was observed a few times. This chain connects TRBV20-1 to TRBJ2-1, with TRBD2 matching over 11 bases. J lost 6 bases, V lost 6 bases, and 10 bases had no gene match. In germline, CDR1 is DFQATT, CDR2 SNEGSKA (reference sequence). CDR3 length equals 15 residues. The CDR3 here is CSADILAGVGNEQFF. The CDR3 DNA reads TGCAGTGCAGACATACTAGCGGGAGTAGGCAATGAGCAGTTCTTC.

This clonotype was observed a handful of times. The chain couples TRBV18 to TRBJ1-1; D gene uncertain. V lost 3 bases to trimming and J lost 4 bases, with 12 bases between them. The CDR3 contains 14 residues. The germline gives CDR1 KGHSH, CDR2 LQKENI. The CDR3 loop is CASSPQKRVTEAFF. The CDR3 nucleotides are TGTGCCAGCTCACCCCAGAAAAGAGTCACTGAAGCTTTCTTT.

This clonotype was recorded many times. This chain uses TRBV20-1 with TRBJ2-1; 8 bases map to TRBD2. The CDR3 runs to 14 residues. The junction had 8 bases not matched to a gene; V was cut back by 6 bases and J by 4 bases. Germline-derived CDR1 and CDR2 are DFQATT and SNEGSKA (reference sequence). The CDR3: CSAQTSGSYNEQFF. The CDR3 DNA reads as TGCAGTGCCCAAACTAGCGGTTCTTACAATGAGCAGTTCTTC.

This clonotype has only a few counts. CDR3 DNA sequence: TGTGCCAGCAGTGGACTAGCCCACGAGCAGTACTTC. Translated: CASSGLAHEQYF. V gene TRBV12-3 or TRBV12-4 combines with J gene TRBJ2-7; 8 bases agree with TRBD2. The junction had 2 bases not matched to a gene; V was cut back by 5 bases and J by 5 bases. The length of the CDR3 is 12 residues.

This clonotype was recorded a few times. The rearrangement links TRBV7-6 to TRBJ2-7; 10 bases align to TRBD2. V dropped 6 bases and J dropped 4; count of bases not matched to a gene: 9. Germline-derived CDR1 and CDR2 are SGHVS and FNYEAQ. CDR3 size: 15 residues. The CDR3 nucleotides read TGTGCCAGCAGACCCACGTTAGCGGGAGGTTACGAGCAGTACTTC. Its translation is CASRPTLAGGYEQYF.

A few counts support this clonotype. V and J are TRBV10-2 and TRBJ1-5; 10 nucleotides match TRBD1. From germline, CDR1 is WSHSY and CDR2 SAAADI. V was clipped by 6 bases and J by 7 bases; unmatched bases: 9. CDR3 size: 15 residues. CDR3 nucleotide sequence: TGCGCCAGCAGCCCAGGGACAGGGGTATTCCAGCCCCAGCATTTT. Translated: CASSPGTGVFQPQHF.

The rearrangement uses TRBV12-3 or TRBV12-4 and TRBJ2-7; D tentatively reads TRBD1 or TRBD2 (7 bases each). The V and J ends lost 4 bases and 2 bases respectively, with 33 bases between them. The CDR3 spans 21 residues. The CDR3: CASSSFTTGPSRSSGTYEQYF. CDR3 DNA: TGTGCCAGCAGTTCATTCACGACAGGGCCTTCGAGATCTAGCGGAACCTACGAGCAGTACTTC.

V gene TRBV7-9 combines with J gene TRBJ2-1; D possibly corresponds to TRBD1 (5 bases). CDR3 size: 15 residues. V was cut by 6 bases and J by 0 bases, with 12 bases left in between. The germline V gene encodes CDR1 SEHNR and CDR2 FQNEAQ (reference sequence). In DNA form, the CDR3 reads TGTGCCAGCAGGCCCCAGGGTAGCTCCTACAATGAGCAGTTCTTC. This codes for CASRPQGSSYNEQFF.

This clonotype has at least ten counts. The chain has TRBV7-2 and TRBJ2-3, with D possibly TRBD2 on 5 matching bases. Germline CDR1 reads SGHTA; CDR2 reads FQGNSA. The CDR3 loop spans 13 amino acids. Trimming pared 8 bases from V and 6 bases from J, leaving 15 bases between. Written as DNA, the CDR3 is TGTGCCAGCGAGGACCCACCGGGGGATACGCAGTATTTT. This codes for CASEDPPGDTQYF.

This clonotype was counted only a few times. This rearrangement joins TRBV6-4 to TRBJ2-3, with D possibly matching TRBD1 (6 bases). The V end was cut by 0 bases, the J end by 6 bases, with 7 bases between. CDR1 MRHNA and CDR2 SNTAGT come from the germline V gene. This CDR3 region has 13 residues. CDR3 sequence reads: CASSDSGADTQYF. Written as DNA, the CDR3 is TGTGCCAGCAGTGACTCGGGGGCGGATACGCAGTATTTT.

The sample holds a few counts of this clonotype. This chain connects TRBV5-5 to TRBJ2-1; no firm D call. The V and J ends lost 4 bases and 12 bases respectively, with 17 bases between them. The CDR3 is 13 residues long. Per germline, CDR1 SGHKS and CDR2 YYEKEE (reference sequence). DNA of the CDR3: TGTGCCAGCAGCCACCCACTATACAATAGGCAGTTCTTC. This encodes CASSHPLYNRQFF.

The V call is TRBV19, the J call TRBJ2-1, with 10 bases that match TRBD2. Germline V gene data show CDR1 as LNHDA and CDR2 as SQIVND (reference sequence). Trimming at V came to 3 bases and at J to 6 bases, leaving 5 bases not matched to a gene. The CDR3 extends over 15 amino acids. The CDR3 reads CASSIGTSDFNEQFF. The CDR3 DNA follows: TGTGCCAGTAGTATCGGGACTAGCGATTTCAATGAGCAGTTCTTC.

This clonotype has a count of ten or more. This chain links TRBV2 with TRBJ2-3; no reliable D call. Trimming took off 3 bases at V and 2 bases at J, with 12 bases between the two ends. Germline-derived CDR1 and CDR2 are SNHLY and FYNNEI. CDR3 size: 15 residues. The CDR3 loop is CASSDSLYPTDTQYF. In DNA form, the CDR3 reads TGTGCCAGCAGTGACAGTCTGTATCCCACAGATACGCAGTATTTT.

The chain carries TRBV20-1 and TRBJ2-1; a possible D gene is TRBD2 (5 bases). Germline V gene sequence: CDR1 DFQATT, CDR2 SNEGSKA (reference sequence). V was pared by 6 bases and J by 5 bases, with 14 bases between. This CDR3 is 13 amino acids long. In DNA, the CDR3 is TGCAGTGCCCCGAAGCGGATTAACAATGAGCAGTTCTTC. Its protein product is CSAPKRINNEQFF.